Below, 10 T cell receptor beta chains from the same sample are listed, as sequenced in a study of PD-1 blockade in mismatch repair-deficient tumors. Data came from immunoSEQ multiplex PCR; TCRdb stores just in-frame clones and leaves some out. Among over 100,000 clones listed, approximately 80% were seen once. Sequenced here: peripheral blood, sampled 60 weeks after starting pembrolizumab. Receptors were obtained from an adult with mismatch repair-deficient cancer.

This clone occurred a few times. This chain joins TRBV27 and TRBJ1-5; 11 bases line up with TRBD1. Trimming removed 0 bases from V and 6 bases from J; junction bases left unmatched: 7. This CDR3 region has 17 residues. The V gene's germline CDR1 is MNHEY and CDR2 SMNVEV (reference sequence). CDR3 sequence: CASSLSRTGGSSQPQHF. CDR3 bases: TGTGCCAGCAGTTTATCCAGGACAGGGGGCTCCAGTCAGCCCCAGCATTTT.

The V and J genes are TRBV7-3 and TRBJ2-1; possible D gene TRBD2, 5 bases. The germline V and J ends were trimmed by 6 bases and 0 bases, with 12 bases remaining between them. The CDR3 has 15 residues. CDR1 SGHTA and CDR2 FQGTGA come from the germline V gene. CDR3 in DNA: TGTGCCAGCAGTCTTCTAGCCAACTCCTACAATGAGCAGTTCTTC. It is translated as CASSLLANSYNEQFF.

The chain recombines TRBV7-9 with TRBJ2-1; 9 bases are shared with TRBD1. The V gene's germline CDR1 is SEHNR and CDR2 FQNEAQ (reference sequence). The V gene end was trimmed by 1 base and the J gene end by 16 bases; junction bases not matched to a gene: 5. The CDR3 length is 12 residues. CDR3 DNA sequence: TGTGCCAGCAGCTTAGGGGACAGGGTACACTTCTTC. Protein product: CASSLGDRVHFF.

The V gene is TRBV27, the J gene TRBJ1-3, with D tentatively TRBD1 (5 bases). The CDR3 runs 13 residues. Trimming took 5 bases from V and 4 from J, leaving 9 bases between them. Per the germline V gene, CDR1 is MNHEY and CDR2 is SMNVEV (reference sequence). DNA of the CDR3: TGTGCCAGCAGTCCCCGGGGGGGAAACACCATATATTTT. Translation gives CASSPRGGNTIYF.

The gene calls are TRBV6-5 and TRBJ2-5, with 8 bases matching TRBD1. J was trimmed by 8 bases and V by 0 bases; bases with no gene match: 8. CDR1 MNHEY and CDR2 SVGAGI come from the germline V gene. The CDR3 has 15 residues. CDR3 sequence: CASSYSGTGRETQYF. CDR3 nucleotides: TGTGCCAGCAGTTACTCCGGGACAGGCCGGGAAACCCAGTACTTC.

Ten or more counts support this clone. V usage is TRBV19 and J usage is TRBJ2-7, with 9 bases matching TRBD1. V dropped 7 bases and J dropped 4; count of bases not matched to a gene: 5. This CDR3 contains 13 residues. Per the germline V gene, CDR1 is LNHDA and CDR2 is SQIVND (reference sequence). CDR3 nucleotides: TGTGCCAGTATTGGACAGGGGAAATACGAGCAGTACTTC. Protein product: CASIGQGKYEQYF. Combining the CDR3 with reference TRBV19 and TRBJ2-7 gives the whole variable domain DGGITQSPKYLFRKEGQNVTLSCEQNLNHDAMYWYRQDPGQGLRLIYYSQIVNDFQKGDIAEGYSVSREKKESFPLTVTSAQKNPTAFYLCASIGQGKYEQYFGPGTRLTVT.

The J gene is TRBJ1-2, the V gene TRBV6-5, with a tentative D call TRBD1 (5 bases). Trimming removed 6 bases from V and 4 bases from J, with 15 bases in between. Germline lookup yields CDR1 MNHEY and CDR2 SVGAGI. This CDR3 contains 14 residues. The CDR3 region is CASSPGGVIYGYTF. DNA of the CDR3: TGTGCCAGCAGCCCCGGAGGGGTTATCTATGGCTACACCTTC.

To note about this clone: The same CDR3 can be traced to other DNA sequences in this sample. This chain joins TRBV9 and TRBJ1-2; D is unclear. The CDR3 is 13 residues long. Germline CDR1 SGDLS, CDR2 YYNGEE. The V gene lost 0 bases and the J gene lost 4 bases, with 7 bases spanning the gap. The CDR3 loop is CASSVAQSYGYTF. CDR3 nucleotide sequence: TGTGCCAGCAGCGTAGCCCAGAGCTATGGCTACACCTTC.

The gene calls are TRBV4-2 and TRBJ1-2; D gene unclear. The V end lost 7 bases, the J end lost 4 bases, and 13 bases lay between the germline ends. From germline, CDR1 is LGHNA and CDR2 YNFKEQ. This CDR3 contains 13 residues. The CDR3 sequence is CASNDGSLYGYTF. The CDR3 bases are TGTGCCAGCAACGACGGGAGCCTCTATGGCTACACCTTC.

The chain links TRBV30 to TRBJ1-2; 10 bases align to TRBD1. Germline V gives CDR1 GTSNPN, CDR2 SVGIG (reference sequence). With V trimmed by 2 bases and J by 12 bases, 9 bases remained unmatched. The CDR3 extends over 13 amino acids. The CDR3 DNA reads TGTGCCTGGAGTACTCGACAGGGGGCTGTCAACACCTTC. Its translation is CAWSTRQGAVNTF.